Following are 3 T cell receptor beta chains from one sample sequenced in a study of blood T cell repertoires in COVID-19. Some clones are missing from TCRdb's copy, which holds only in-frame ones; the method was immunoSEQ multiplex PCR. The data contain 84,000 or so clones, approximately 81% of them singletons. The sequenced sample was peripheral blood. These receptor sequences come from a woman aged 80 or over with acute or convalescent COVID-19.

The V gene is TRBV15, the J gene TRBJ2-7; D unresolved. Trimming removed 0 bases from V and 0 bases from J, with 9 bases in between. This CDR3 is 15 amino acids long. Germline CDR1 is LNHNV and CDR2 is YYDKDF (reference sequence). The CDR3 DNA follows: TGTGCCACCAGCAGAGATCCTAGAGACTCCTACGAGCAGTACTTC. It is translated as CATSRDPRDSYEQYF.

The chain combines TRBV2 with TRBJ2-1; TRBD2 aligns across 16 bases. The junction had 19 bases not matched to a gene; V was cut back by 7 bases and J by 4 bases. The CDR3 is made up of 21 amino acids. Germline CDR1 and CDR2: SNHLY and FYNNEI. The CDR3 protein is CASTEEGTSGGAIEAYNEQFF. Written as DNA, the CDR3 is TGTGCCAGCACCGAAGAGGGGACTAGCGGGGGGGCCATTGAGGCTTACAATGAGCAGTTCTTC. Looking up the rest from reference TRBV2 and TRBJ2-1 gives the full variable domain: EPEVTQTPSHQVTQMGQEVILRCVPISNHLYFYWYRQILGQKVEFLVSFYNNEISEKSEIFDDQFSVERPDGSNFTLKIRSTKLEDSAMYFCASTEEGTSGGAIEAYNEQFFGPGTRLTVL.

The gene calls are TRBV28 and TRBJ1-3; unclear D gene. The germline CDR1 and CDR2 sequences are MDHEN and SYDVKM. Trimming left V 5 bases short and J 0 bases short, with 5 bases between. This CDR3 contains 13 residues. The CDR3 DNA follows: TGTGCCAGCAGTCCAGTCTCTGGAAACACCATATATTTT. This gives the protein CASSPVSGNTIYF. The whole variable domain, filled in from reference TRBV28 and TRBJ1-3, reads DVKVTQSSRYLVKRTGEKVFLECVQDMDHENMFWYRQDPGLGLRLIYFSYDVKMKEKGDIPEGYSVSREKKERFSLILESASTNQTSMYLCASSPVSGNTIYFGEGSWLTVV.